This T cell receptor (beta chain) comes out of a study of cytomegalovirus exposure and HLA in healthy donors. As regards this clone: Its antigen is currently unknown.

The study, taken as a whole, reports: HLA alleles were associated with around 17,000 TCR beta sequences in a later analysis at 0.05 false discovery rate. Being productive about 87% or about 30% of the time was typical of most TCR beta V segments in an earlier analysis.

In the PCR, 60 Vbeta and 13 Jbeta primers were used. Produced via immunoSEQ multiplex PCR; TCRdb's table is partial and in-frame only. The sample comprises about 120,000 clones, around 80% of which are singletons, and about 8.3% rests with the top ten. The V end lost 0 bases, the J end lost 0 bases, and 6 bases lay between the germline ends. The germline V gene has CDR1 SGHRS and CDR2 YFSETQ. The CDR3 is made up of 14 amino acids. The source of this sequence is a woman between 45 and 60 years old in good health and CMV-seropositive. The genes are TRBV5-1 and TRBJ1-1; D uncertain. Source material: PBMCs. The CDR3 bases are TGCGCCAGCAGCTTGGAGAGGGTGAACACTGAAGCTTTCTTT. This codes for CASSLERVNTEAFF.